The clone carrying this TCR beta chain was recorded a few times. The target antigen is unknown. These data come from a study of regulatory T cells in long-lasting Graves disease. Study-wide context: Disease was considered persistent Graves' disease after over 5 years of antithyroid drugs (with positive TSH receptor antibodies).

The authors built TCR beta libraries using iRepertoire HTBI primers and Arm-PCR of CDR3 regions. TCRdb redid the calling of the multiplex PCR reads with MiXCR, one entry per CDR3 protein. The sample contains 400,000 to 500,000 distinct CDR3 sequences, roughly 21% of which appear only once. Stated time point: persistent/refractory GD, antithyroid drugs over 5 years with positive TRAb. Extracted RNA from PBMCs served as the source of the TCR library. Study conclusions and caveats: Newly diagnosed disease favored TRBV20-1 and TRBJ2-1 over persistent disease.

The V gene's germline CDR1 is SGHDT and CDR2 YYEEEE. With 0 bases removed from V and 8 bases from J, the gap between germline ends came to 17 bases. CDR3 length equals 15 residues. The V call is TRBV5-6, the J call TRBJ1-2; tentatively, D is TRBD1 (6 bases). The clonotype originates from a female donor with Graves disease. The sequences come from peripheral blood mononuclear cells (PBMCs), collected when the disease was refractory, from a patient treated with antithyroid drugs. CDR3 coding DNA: TGTGCCAGCAGCTTGGCCTTACAGGGCCTGGGGGGCTACACCTTC. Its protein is CASSLALQGLGGYTF.